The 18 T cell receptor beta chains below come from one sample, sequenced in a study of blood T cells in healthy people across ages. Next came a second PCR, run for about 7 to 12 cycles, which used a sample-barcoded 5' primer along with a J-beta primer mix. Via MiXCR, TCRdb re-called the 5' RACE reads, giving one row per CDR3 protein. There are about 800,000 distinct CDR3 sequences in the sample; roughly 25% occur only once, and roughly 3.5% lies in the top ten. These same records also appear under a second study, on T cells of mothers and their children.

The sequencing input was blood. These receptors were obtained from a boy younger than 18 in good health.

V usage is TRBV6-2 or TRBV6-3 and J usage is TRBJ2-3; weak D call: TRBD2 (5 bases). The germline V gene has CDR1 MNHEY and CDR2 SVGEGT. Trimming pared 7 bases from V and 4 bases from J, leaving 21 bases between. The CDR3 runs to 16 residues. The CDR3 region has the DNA TGTGCCAGCAACGCCGGTCAGCTAATGAGGGCAGATACGCAGTATTTT. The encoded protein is CASNAGQLMRADTQYF.

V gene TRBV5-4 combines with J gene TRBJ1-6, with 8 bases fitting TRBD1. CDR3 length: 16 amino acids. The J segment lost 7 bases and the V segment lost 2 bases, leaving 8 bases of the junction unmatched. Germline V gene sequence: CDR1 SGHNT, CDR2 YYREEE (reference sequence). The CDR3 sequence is CASSLETGVVNSPLHF. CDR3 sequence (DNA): TGTGCCAGCAGCTTAGAGACAGGGGTGGTGAATTCACCCCTCCACTTT.

The DNA for the CDR3 is TGTGCCAGCAGGCCGGGACGGCTCATGAACACTGAAGCTTTCTTT. This gives the protein CASRPGRLMNTEAFF. This chain connects TRBV28 to TRBJ1-1, with a tentative D call TRBD1 (5 bases). CDR3 length equals 15 residues. Trimming pared 6 bases from V and 0 bases from J, leaving 14 bases between. CDR1 is MDHEN, CDR2 SYDVKM, per germline.

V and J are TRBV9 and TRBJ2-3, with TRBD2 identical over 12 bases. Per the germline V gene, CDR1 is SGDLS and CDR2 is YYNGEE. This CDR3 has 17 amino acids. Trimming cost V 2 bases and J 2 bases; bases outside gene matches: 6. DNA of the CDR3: TGTGCCAGCAGCGTCTTATGGACTAGCGGGGACACAGATACGCAGTATTTT. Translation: CASSVLWTSGDTDTQYF.

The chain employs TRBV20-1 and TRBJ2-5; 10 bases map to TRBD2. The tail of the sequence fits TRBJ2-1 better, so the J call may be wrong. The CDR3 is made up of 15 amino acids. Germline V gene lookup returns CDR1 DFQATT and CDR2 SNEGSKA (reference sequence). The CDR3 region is CSAKQPSGGGNEQFF. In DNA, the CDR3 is TGCAGTGCTAAACAGCCCAGCGGGGGGGGCAATGAGCAGTTCTTC.

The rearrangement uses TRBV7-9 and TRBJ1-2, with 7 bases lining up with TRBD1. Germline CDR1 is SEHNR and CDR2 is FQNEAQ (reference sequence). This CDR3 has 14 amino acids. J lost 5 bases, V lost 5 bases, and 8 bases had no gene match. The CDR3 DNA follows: TGTGCCAGCAGCGGCGGGACAGCTGTTTATGGCTACACCTTC. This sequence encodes CASSGGTAVYGYTF. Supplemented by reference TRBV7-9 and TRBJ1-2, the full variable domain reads DTGVSQNPRHKITKRGQNVTFRCDPISEHNRLYWYRQTLGQGPEFLTYFQNEAQLEKSRLLSDRFSAERPKGSFSTLEIQRTEQGDSAMYLCASSGGTAVYGYTFGSGTRLTVV.

CDR3 residues: CASSQAQGAPNEQFF. CDR3 DNA sequence: TGCGCCAGCAGCCAAGCACAGGGGGCGCCCAATGAGCAGTTCTTC. V usage is TRBV4-3 and J usage is TRBJ2-1; 9 bases align to TRBD1. Per the germline V gene, CDR1 is LGHNA and CDR2 is YSLEER. The CDR3 spans 15 residues. The V gene end was trimmed by 1 base and the J gene end by 6 bases; junction bases not matched to a gene: 4.

The CDR3 DNA follows: TGCGCCAGCACAAGCGGCAGACTGGACACTGAAGCTTTCTTT. It codes for CASTSGRLDTEAFF. The chain is built from TRBV4-3 and TRBJ1-1; D is undetermined. CDR1 and CDR2 from the germline V gene are LGHNA and YSLEER. Trimming left V 7 bases short and J 3 bases short, with 15 bases between. The CDR3 spans 14 residues.

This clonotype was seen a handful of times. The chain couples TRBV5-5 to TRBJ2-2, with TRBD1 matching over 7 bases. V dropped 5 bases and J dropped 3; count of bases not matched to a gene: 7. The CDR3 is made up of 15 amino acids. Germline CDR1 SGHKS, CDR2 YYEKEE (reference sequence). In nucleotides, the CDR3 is TGTGCCAGCAGTAAGTGGGACAGAGACACCGGGGAGCTGTTTTTT. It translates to CASSKWDRDTGELFF.

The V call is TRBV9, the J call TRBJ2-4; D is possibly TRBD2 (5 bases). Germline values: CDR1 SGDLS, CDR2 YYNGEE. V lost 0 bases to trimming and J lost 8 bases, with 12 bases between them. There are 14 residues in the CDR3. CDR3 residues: CASSVGSRADIQYF. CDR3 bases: TGTGCCAGCAGCGTAGGATCGAGGGCGGACATTCAGTACTTC.

The DNA for the CDR3 is TGCAGTGCTAGAAAGCCCTCCGAGGAGACCCAGTACTTC. Its translation is CSARKPSEETQYF. V is TRBV20-1 and J is TRBJ2-5; the D is unclear. There are 13 residues in the CDR3. The germline V gene has CDR1 DFQATT and CDR2 SNEGSKA (reference sequence). V lost 2 bases to trimming and J lost 5 bases, with 12 bases between them.

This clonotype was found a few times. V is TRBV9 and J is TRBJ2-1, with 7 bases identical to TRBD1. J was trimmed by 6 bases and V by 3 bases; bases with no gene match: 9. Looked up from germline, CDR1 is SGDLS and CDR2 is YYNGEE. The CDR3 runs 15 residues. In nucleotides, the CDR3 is TGTGCCAGCAGCGCACCCGGGACAGACCTCAATGAGCAGTTCTTC. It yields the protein CASSAPGTDLNEQFF.

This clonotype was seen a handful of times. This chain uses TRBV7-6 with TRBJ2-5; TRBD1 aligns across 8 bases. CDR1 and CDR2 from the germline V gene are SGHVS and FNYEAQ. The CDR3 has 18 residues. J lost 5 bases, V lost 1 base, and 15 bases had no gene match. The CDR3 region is CASSLDGFGTGPTETQYF. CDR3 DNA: TGTGCCAGCAGCTTAGACGGGTTTGGGACAGGCCCTACGGAGACCCAGTACTTC.

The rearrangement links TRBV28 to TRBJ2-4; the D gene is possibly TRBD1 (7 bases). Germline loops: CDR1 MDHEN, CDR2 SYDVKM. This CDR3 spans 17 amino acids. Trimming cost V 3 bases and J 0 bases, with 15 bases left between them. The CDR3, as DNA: TGTGCCAGCAGTTTGCGGGATACAGGGGTAGCCAAAAACATTCAGTACTTC. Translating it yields CASSLRDTGVAKNIQYF. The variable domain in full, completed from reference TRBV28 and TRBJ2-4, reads DVKVTQSSRYLVKRTGEKVFLECVQDMDHENMFWYRQDPGLGLRLIYFSYDVKMKEKGDIPEGYSVSREKKERFSLILESASTNQTSMYLCASSLRDTGVAKNIQYFGAGTRLSVL.

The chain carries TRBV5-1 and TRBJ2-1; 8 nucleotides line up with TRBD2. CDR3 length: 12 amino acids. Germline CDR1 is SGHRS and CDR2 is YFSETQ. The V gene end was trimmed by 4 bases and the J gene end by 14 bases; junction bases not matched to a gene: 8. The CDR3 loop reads CASSPTGAGEFF. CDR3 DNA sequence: TGCGCCAGCAGCCCCACTGGAGCGGGGGAGTTCTTC.

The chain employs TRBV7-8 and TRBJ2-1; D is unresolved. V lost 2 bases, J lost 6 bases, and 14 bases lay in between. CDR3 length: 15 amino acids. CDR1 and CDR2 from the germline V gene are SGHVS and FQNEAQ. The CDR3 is CASSLMWAGGNEQFF. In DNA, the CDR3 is TGTGCCAGCAGCTTAATGTGGGCAGGTGGCAATGAGCAGTTCTTC.

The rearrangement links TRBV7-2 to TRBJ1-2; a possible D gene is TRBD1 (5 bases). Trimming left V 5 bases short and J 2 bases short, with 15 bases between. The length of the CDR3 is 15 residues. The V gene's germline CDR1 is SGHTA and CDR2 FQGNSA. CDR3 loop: CASSPNPAGNYGYTF. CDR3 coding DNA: TGTGCCAGCAGCCCGAACCCGGCAGGGAACTATGGCTACACCTTC.

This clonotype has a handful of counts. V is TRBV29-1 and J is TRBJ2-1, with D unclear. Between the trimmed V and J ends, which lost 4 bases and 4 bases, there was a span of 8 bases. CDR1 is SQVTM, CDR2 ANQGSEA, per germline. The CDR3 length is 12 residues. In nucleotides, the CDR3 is TGCAGCGTTGGAGACCATTACAATGAGCAGTTCTTC. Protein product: CSVGDHYNEQFF.